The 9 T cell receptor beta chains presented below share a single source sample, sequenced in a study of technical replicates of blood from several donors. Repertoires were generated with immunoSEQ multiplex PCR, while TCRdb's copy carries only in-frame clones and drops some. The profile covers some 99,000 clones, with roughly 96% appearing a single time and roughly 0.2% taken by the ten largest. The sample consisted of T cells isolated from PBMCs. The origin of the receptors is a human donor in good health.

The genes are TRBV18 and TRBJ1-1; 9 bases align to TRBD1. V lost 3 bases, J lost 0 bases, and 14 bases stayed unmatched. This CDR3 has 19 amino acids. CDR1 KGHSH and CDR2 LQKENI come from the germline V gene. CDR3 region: CASSPLMTGGIALNTEAFF. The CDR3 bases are TGTGCCAGCTCACCTCTGATGACAGGGGGGATTGCATTGAACACTGAAGCTTTCTTT.

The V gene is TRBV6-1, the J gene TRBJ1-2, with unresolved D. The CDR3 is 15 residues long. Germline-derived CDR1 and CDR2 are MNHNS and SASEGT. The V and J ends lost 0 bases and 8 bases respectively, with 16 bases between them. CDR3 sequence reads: CASSEAARDQDGYTF. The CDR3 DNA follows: TGTGCCAGCAGTGAAGCAGCCCGGGATCAGGACGGCTACACCTTC.

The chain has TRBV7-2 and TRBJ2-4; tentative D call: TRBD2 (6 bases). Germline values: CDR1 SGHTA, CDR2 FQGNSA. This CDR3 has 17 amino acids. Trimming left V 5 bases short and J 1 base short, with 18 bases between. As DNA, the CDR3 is TGTGCCAGCAGCCTGGGGGGATATAGCACGGCCAAAAACATTCAGTACTTC. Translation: CASSLGGYSTAKNIQYF.

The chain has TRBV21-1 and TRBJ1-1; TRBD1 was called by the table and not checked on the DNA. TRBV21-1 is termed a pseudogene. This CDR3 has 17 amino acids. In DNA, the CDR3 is TGTGCCAGCAGCAAAGGAGTTCTGGACAGCATGAACACTGAAGCTTTCTTT. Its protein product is CASSKGVLDSMNTEAFF.

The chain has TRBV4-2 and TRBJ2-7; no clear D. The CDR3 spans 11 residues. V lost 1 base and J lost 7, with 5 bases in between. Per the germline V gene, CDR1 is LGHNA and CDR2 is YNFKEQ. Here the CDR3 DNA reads TGTGCCAGCAGCCAAGTCGGGGAGCAGTACTTC. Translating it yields CASSQVGEQYF.

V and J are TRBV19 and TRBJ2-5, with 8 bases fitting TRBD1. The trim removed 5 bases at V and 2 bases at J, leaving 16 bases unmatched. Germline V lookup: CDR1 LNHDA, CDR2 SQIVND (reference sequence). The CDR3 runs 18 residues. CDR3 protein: CASSPHRGWGAGQETQYF. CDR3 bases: TGTGCCAGTAGTCCTCACAGGGGGTGGGGCGCAGGGCAAGAGACCCAGTACTTC.

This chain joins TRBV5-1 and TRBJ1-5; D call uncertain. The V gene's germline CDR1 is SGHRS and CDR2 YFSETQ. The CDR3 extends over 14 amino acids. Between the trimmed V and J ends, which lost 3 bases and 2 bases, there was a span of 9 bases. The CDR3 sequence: CASSSLPGNQPQHF. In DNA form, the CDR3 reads TGCGCCAGCAGCTCACTCCCCGGCAATCAGCCCCAGCATTTT. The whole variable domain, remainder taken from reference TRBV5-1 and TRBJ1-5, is KAGVTQTPRYLIKTRGQQVTLSCSPISGHRSVSWYQQTPGQGLQFLFEYFSETQRNKGNFPGRFSGRQFSNSRSEMNVSTLELGDSALYLCASSSLPGNQPQHFGDGTRLSIL.

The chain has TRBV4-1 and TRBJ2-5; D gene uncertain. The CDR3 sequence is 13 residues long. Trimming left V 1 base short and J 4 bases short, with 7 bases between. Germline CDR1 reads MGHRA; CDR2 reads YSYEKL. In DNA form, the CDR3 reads TGCGCCAGCAGCCAAGGTCTATTAGAGACCCAGTACTTC. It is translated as CASSQGLLETQYF.

This CDR3 reads CSVGPYRGRGSQETQYF. DNA for the CDR3: TGCAGCGTTGGGCCCTACAGGGGCCGGGGCAGTCAAGAGACCCAGTACTTC. The chain links TRBV29-1 to TRBJ2-5; 7 nucleotides align to TRBD1. The CDR3 is made up of 17 amino acids. CDR1 is SQVTM and CDR2 is ANQGSEA in the germline V gene. After removal of 4 bases from V and 2 bases from J, the junction contained 16 bases not matched to a gene.